The 3 T cell receptor beta chains reported below all come from one sample, sequenced in a study of cytomegalovirus exposure and HLA in healthy donors. Measured with immunoSEQ multiplex PCR; TCRdb has only the in-frame clones, and not every one. The data show roughly 98,000 clones, roughly 87% seen once. The sequenced material came from PBMCs. These receptor sequences come from a woman aged 25 to 39 in good health and CMV-seronegative.

This chain joins TRBV5-4 and TRBJ2-5, with D possibly being TRBD2 (5 bases). This CDR3 is built from 14 residues. Looked up from germline, CDR1 is SGHNT and CDR2 is YYREEE (reference sequence). V was cut by 1 base and J by 6 bases, with 13 bases left in between. The CDR3 loop is CASSLRPDGKTQYF. The CDR3 DNA follows: TGTGCCAGCAGCTTGCGTCCGGACGGGAAGACCCAGTACTTC.

This clone was seen more than once but under ten times. The same CDR3 can be traced to other DNA sequences in this sample. V and J are TRBV5-1 and TRBJ2-2, with TRBD2 as a possible D gene (6 bases). This CDR3 is built from 14 residues. CDR1 is SGHRS, CDR2 YFSETQ, per germline. Trimming shortened V by 4 bases and J by 1 base, and 8 bases separated the two germline ends. CDR3 in amino acids: CASSNSGNTGELFF. For the CDR3, the DNA is TGCGCCAGCAGCAATAGCGGGAACACCGGGGAGCTGTTTTTT.

V gene TRBV10-2 combines with J gene TRBJ1-2; D might be TRBD1 (5 bases). Germline CDR1 reads WSHSY; CDR2 reads SAAADI. CDR3 length: 15 amino acids. V shed 1 base and J shed 4 bases, with 13 bases lying between them. CDR3 sequence: CASSELGVPLYGYTF. The CDR3 DNA reads as TGCGCCAGCAGTGAGTTAGGGGTCCCCCTCTATGGCTACACCTTC.